This is a list of T cell receptor beta chains from one sample in a study of T cell responses to AZD1222 COVID-19 vaccine. Clones were read by immunoSEQ multiplex PCR, and TCRdb kept only the in-frame ones, dropping some. Of about 120,000 clones in the sample, roughly 90% were seen once. Sequenced here: peripheral blood, sampled on day 0 of AZD1222 vaccination. Receptor source: an adult in good health. Each CDR3 is given without its conserved first and last residue. The D gene is left open where the match is weak.

J: TRBJ1-2; V: TRBV9; D: -; CDR3: ASSVGVGDYT
J: TRBJ2-1; V: TRBV11-2; D: TRBD2; CDR3: ASTEAGEAPYNEQF
J: TRBJ2-5; V: TRBV15; D: -; CDR3: ATQEGTETQY
J: TRBJ1-4; V: TRBV5-8; D: -; CDR3: ASRTLGENEKLF
J: TRBJ1-1; V: TRBV6-5; D: -; CDR3: ASGRGSNTEAF
J: TRBJ2-7; V: TRBV19; D: -; CDR3: ASRTTVTGVYEQY
J: TRBJ1-2; V: TRBV27; D: TRBD1; CDR3: ASSLAGGIFGLGYT
J: TRBJ2-5; V: TRBV2; D: -; CDR3: ASSLILQETQY
J: TRBJ1-3; V: TRBV6-6; D: TRBD1; CDR3: ASSYGQGRKNTIY
J: TRBJ1-3; V: TRBV7-8; D: -; CDR3: ASRTGGFGNTIY
J: TRBJ1-2; V: TRBV5-4; D: -; CDR3: ASSPIGPNGYT
J: TRBJ1-4; V: TRBV4-2; D: -; CDR3: ASSQVGTTNEKLF
J: TRBJ2-7; V: TRBV7-7; D: TRBD2; CDR3: ASSRGTSGSYEQY
J: TRBJ1-3; V: TRBV7-9; D: -; CDR3: ASSWALGVVSGNTIY
J: TRBJ2-7; V: TRBV14; D: TRBD1; CDR3: ASSQLGTASYEQY
J: TRBJ1-6; V: TRBV12-3/TRBV12-4; D: -; CDR3: ASRRGRYSPLH
J: TRBJ2-3; V: TRBV18; D: TRBD2; CDR3: ASSPSSSGGDTQY
J: TRBJ2-4; V: TRBV19; D: TRBD2; CDR3: ASTTAGGATKNIQY
J: TRBJ2-3; V: TRBV15; D: -; CDR3: ATSRVPDTQY
J: TRBJ2-3; V: TRBV7-3; D: TRBD2; CDR3: ASSLKLAGGTDTQY
J: TRBJ1-5; V: TRBV5-5; D: -; CDR3: ASSLGNQPQH
J: TRBJ2-3; V: TRBV7-9; D: TRBD2; CDR3: ASSLTSGGTDTQY
J: TRBJ2-3; V: TRBV27; D: TRBD2; CDR3: ASSFGLAVDTQY
J: TRBJ1-1; V: TRBV18; D: -; CDR3: ASSQQRSSWDTEAF
J: TRBJ1-4; V: TRBV28; D: -; CDR3: ASSSGNDEKLF
J: TRBJ2-7; V: TRBV6-4; D: TRBD2; CDR3: ASSAGLVSYEQY
J: TRBJ1-2; V: TRBV19; D: TRBD1; CDR3: ASSPAPGQGAGGYT
J: TRBJ2-2; V: TRBV4-2; D: TRBD2; CDR3: ASSQNSWLAGKNTGELF
J: TRBJ1-2; V: TRBV29-1; D: -; CDR3: SVEPRRENYGYT
J: TRBJ2-7; V: TRBV24-1; D: TRBD2; CDR3: ATSDPGTSDEQY